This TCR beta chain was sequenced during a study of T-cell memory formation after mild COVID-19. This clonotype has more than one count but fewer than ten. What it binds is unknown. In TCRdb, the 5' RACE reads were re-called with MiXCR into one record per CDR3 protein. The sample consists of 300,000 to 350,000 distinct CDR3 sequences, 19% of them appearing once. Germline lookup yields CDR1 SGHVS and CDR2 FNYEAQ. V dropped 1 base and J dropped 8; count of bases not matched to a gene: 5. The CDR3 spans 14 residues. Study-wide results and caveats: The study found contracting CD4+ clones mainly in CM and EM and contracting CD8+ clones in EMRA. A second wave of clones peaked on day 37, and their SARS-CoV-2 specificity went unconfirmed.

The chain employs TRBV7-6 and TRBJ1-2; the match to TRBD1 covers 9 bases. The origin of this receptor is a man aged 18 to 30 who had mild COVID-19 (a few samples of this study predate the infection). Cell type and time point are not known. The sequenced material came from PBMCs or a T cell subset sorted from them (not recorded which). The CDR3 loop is CASSLGGQGEGYTF. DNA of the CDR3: TGTGCCAGCAGCTTAGGGGGACAGGGCGAGGGCTACACCTTC.